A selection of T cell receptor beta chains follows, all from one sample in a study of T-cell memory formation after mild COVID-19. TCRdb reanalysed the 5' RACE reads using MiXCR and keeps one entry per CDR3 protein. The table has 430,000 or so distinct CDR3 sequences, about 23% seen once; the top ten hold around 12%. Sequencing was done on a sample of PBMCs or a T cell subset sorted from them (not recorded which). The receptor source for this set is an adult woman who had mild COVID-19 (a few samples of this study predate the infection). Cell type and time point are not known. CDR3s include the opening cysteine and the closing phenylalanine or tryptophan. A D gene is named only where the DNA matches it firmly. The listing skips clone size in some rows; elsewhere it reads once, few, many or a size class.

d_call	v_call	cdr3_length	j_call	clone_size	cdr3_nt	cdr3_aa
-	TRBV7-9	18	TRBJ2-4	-	TGTGCCAGCAGCTTAGCCCTGCGTGTCTGGGACACAAAAAACATTCAGTACTTC	CASSLALRVWDTKNIQYF
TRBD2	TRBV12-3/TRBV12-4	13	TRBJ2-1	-	TGTGCCAGCAAAGCGGGGGGGCTTAATGAGCAGTTCTTC	CASKAGGLNEQFF
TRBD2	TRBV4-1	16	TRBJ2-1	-	TGCGCCAGCACCAGACTAGCGGGGGGGACCTACAATGAGCAGTTCTTC	CASTRLAGGTYNEQFF
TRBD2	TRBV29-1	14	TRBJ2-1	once	TGCAGCGCCCTAGGCGGGAGGGGCTACAATGAGCAGTTCTTC	CSALGGRGYNEQFF
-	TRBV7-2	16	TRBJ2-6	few	TGTGCCAGCAGCCCTGGACGGCGCTCTGGGGCCAACGTCCTGACTTTC	CASSPGRRSGANVLTF
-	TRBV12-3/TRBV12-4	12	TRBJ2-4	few	TGTGCCAGCAGCCAAGGGAGGAACATTCAGTACTTC	CASSQGRNIQYF
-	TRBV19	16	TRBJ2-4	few	TGTGCCAGTAGTATCGGGACGGGTCATGGCAAAAACATTCAGTACTTC	CASSIGTGHGKNIQYF
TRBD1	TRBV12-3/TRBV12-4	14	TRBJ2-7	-	TGTGCCAGCAGACCCCGGACAGGACCCTACGAGCAGTACTTC	CASRPRTGPYEQYF
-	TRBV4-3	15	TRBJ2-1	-	TGCGCCAGCAGCCAAGAGGTGGGCTCCTACAATGAGCAGTTCTTC	CASSQEVGSYNEQFF
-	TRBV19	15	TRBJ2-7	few	TGTGCCAGTAGTATGGGGCAGGTTCTCTCCTACGAGCAGTACTTC	CASSMGQVLSYEQYF
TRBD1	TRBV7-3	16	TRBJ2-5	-	TGTGCCAGCAGCGTCGCCGGGACAGGGATGGTTGAGACCCAGTACTTC	CASSVAGTGMVETQYF
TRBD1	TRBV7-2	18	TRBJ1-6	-	TGTGCCAGCAGATCACAGGGGACGTCGAGCTCCTATAATTCACCCCTCCACTTT	CASRSQGTSSSYNSPLHF
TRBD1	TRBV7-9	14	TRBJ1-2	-	TGTGCCAGCAGCCCCTGGACAGGGAACTATGGCTACACCTTC	CASSPWTGNYGYTF
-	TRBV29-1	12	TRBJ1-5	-	TGCAGCGTTGGCGAAGGGAGTCAGCCCCAGCATTTT	CSVGEGSQPQHF
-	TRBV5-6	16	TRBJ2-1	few	TGTGCCAGCAGCTTGGCTTTGGGGGTTCATCTCAATGAGCAGTTCTTC	CASSLALGVHLNEQFF
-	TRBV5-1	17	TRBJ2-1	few	TGCGCCAGCAGCTTGAACCACAGGGTAGGGTCCTACAATGAGCAGTTCTTC	CASSLNHRVGSYNEQFF
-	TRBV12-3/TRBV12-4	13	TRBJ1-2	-	TGTGCCAGCAACTTTTTCCAGGGTTATGGCTACACCTTC	CASNFFQGYGYTF
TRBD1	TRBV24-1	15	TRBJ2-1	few	TGTGCCACCAGTGATCCCGGGCAGGGGGCCTTGGTGCAGTTCTTC	CATSDPGQGALVQFF
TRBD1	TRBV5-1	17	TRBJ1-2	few	TGCGCCAGCAGCACAGGACAGGGGGCATCAGTTCTATATGGCTACACCTTC	CASSTGQGASVLYGYTF
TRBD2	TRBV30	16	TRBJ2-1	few	TGTGCCTGGAGTGTGACTAGCGGGAGGACCTACAATGAGCAGTTCTTC	CAWSVTSGRTYNEQFF
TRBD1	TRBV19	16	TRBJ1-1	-	TGTGCCAGTAGTATCGCCGAACAGGGGGCTGTTTCCGGGGCTTTCTTT	CASSIAEQGAVSGAFF
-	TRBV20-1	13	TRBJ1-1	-	TGCAGTGCTAGAGTTCGGGCTAAGGCTGAAGCTTTCTTT	CSARVRAKAEAFF
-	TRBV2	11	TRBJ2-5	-	TGTGCCAGCAGTGAAGGCCCCGGGATTGACTTC	CASSEGPGIDF
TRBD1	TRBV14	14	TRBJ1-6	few	TGTGCCAGCAGCCAAGGGGACAGCGGTTCACCCCTCCACTTT	CASSQGDSGSPLHF
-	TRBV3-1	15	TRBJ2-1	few	TGTGCCAGCAGCCAAGAGCCAGTGAGTCCAAATGAGCAGTTCTTC	CASSQEPVSPNEQFF
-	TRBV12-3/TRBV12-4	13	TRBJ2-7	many	TGTGCCAGCAGTTTCGGACCAGCTTACGAGCAGTACTTC	CASSFGPAYEQYF
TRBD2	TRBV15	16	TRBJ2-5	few	TGTGCCACCAGCGCCAGACTAGCGGGGGGGCCGGAGACCCAGTACTTC	CATSARLAGGPETQYF
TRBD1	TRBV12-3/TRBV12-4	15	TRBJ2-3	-	TGTGCCAGCAGCGAACAGGGGGTGGGCACAGATACGCAGTATTTT	CASSEQGVGTDTQYF
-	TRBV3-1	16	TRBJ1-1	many	TGTGCCAGCAGCCAAGGCCTTACGGGACTGAACACTGAAGCTTTCTTT	CASSQGLTGLNTEAFF
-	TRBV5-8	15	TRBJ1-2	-	TGTGCCAGCAGCTTACTCGGGGGGGGCAGCTATGGCTACACCTTC	CASSLLGGGSYGYTF
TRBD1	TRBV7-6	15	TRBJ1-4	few	TGTGCCAGCAGCTCGTCGGGGACAGGCAATGAAAAACTGTTTTTT	CASSSSGTGNEKLFF
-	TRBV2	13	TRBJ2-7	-	TGTGCCAGCATGCTAGCGAGGGGGGGCGAGCAGTACTTC	CASMLARGGEQYF
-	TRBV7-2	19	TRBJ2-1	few	TGTGCCAGCAGCTCCGCCGGGACTCCCAACGCTGGCTCCTACAATGAGCAGTTCTTC	CASSSAGTPNAGSYNEQFF
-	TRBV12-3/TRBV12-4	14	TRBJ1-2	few	TGTGCCAGCAGTCCTCCCCCGACAGAGCATGGCTACACCTTC	CASSPPPTEHGYTF
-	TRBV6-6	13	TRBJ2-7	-	TGTGCCAGCACTCTGGGGCGTACCTACGAGCAGTACTTC	CASTLGRTYEQYF
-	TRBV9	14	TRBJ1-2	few	TGTGCCAGCAGCCCATCAACAGGGATTTATGGCTACACCTTC	CASSPSTGIYGYTF